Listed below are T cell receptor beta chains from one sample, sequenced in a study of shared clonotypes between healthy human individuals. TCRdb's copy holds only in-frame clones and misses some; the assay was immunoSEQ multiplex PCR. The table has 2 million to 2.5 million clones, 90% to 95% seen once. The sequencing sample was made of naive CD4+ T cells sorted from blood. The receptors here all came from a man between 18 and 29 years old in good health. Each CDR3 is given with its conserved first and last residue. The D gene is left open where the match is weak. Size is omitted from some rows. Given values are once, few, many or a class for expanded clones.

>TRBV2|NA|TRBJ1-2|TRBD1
TGTGCCAGCAGTGAAGCATTGGCCGGGACAGGGATCAACTATGGCTACACCTTC
CASSEALAGTGINYGYTF
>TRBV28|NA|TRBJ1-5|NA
TGTGCCAGCAGTTTTTACGTGAGAGTAAACAATCAGCCCCAGCATTTT
CASSFYVRVNNQPQHF
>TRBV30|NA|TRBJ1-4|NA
TGTGCCTGGAGTGAGGGATACGGTGAAAAACTGTTTTTT
CAWSEGYGEKLFF
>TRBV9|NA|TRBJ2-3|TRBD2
TGTGCCAGCAGCTTTCGACTAGCGGGCTTCACAGATACGCAGTATTTT
CASSFRLAGFTDTQYF
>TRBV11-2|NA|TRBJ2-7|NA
TGTGCCACCAGAGAGTCCGGGGACGAGCAGTACTTC
CATRESGDEQYF
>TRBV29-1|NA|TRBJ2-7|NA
TGCAGCGTTGAGGGTGAAGGCTACGAGCAGTACTTC
CSVEGEGYEQYF
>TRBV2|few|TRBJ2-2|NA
TGTGCCAGCAGTGAAACCGGGGAGCTGTTTTTT
CASSETGELFF
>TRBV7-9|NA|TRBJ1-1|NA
TGTGCCAGCAGCTTAGGGTCCCGCCGGGGGCGGGGAGACACTGAAGCTTTCTTT
CASSLGSRRGRGDTEAFF
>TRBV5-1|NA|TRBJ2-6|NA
TGCGCCAGCAGCCTGACCGGGTCCTCTGGGGCCAACGTCCTGACTTTC
CASSLTGSSGANVLTF
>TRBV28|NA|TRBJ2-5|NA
TGTGCCAGCACCCTGGGGGAGACCCAGTACTTC
CASTLGETQYF
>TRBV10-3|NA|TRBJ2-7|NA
TGTGCCATCAGCCGGGACCGGGGCTACGAGCAGTACTTC
CAISRDRGYEQYF
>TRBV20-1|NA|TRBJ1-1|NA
TGCAGTGTCTTGACAAGGTCTGAAGCTTTCTTT
CSVLTRSEAFF
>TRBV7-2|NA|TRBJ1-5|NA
TGTGCCAGCAGCCTCCAGGGCAGCTTGAATCAGCCCCAGCATTTT
CASSLQGSLNQPQHF
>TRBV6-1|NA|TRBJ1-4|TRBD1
TGTGCCAGCAGTGACTCCGGGACAGGGGTTGAAAAACTGTTTTTT
CASSDSGTGVEKLFF
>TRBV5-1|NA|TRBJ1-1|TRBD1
TGCGCCAGCAGCTCAAGGACAGGGGGCACTGAAGCTTTCTTT
CASSSRTGGTEAFF
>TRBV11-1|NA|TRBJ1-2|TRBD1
TGTGCCAGCAGCTCGAGCGGGACAGGGGGCTTAGGTGGCTACACCTTC
CASSSSGTGGLGGYTF
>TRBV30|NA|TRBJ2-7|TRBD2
TGTGCCTGGAGTAAGAATTGGCTAGCGGGACGTAATCAGAAGTACTTC
CAWSKNWLAGRNQKYF
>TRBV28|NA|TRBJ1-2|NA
TGTGCCAGCAGTCCAGACAGGAAATATGGCTACACCTTC
CASSPDRKYGYTF
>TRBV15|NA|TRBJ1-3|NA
TGTGCCACCAGCAGGGACATTCGCTCTGGAAACACCATATATTTT
CATSRDIRSGNTIYF
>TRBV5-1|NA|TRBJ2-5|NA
TGCGCCAGCACAGAGCAGCGAGGGGAGACCCAGTACTTC
CASTEQRGETQYF
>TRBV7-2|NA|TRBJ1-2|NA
TGTGCCAGCAGCGTAGGGACTTACGGCTACACCTTC
CASSVGTYGYTF
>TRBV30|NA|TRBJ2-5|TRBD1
TGTGCCTGGGGACAGGGTGAAGAGACCCAGTACTTC
CAWGQGEETQYF
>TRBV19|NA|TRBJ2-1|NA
TGTGCCAGTAGTATCCCCTACAATGAGCAGTTCTTC
CASSIPYNEQFF
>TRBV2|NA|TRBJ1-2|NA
TGTGCCAGCAGTGGCAATATCGTCGGGGGCTACTATGGCTACACCTTC
CASSGNIVGGYYGYTF
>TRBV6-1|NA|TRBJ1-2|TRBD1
TGTGCCAGCAGTGGTTACAGGGGACTATCATATGGCTACACCTTC
CASSGYRGLSYGYTF
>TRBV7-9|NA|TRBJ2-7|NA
TGTGCCAGCAGCCCGGCCCTTTTCTCCTACGAGCAGTACTTC
CASSPALFSYEQYF
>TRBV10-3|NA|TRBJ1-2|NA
TGTGCCATCAGTGCGATTTTTGGCTTCGGCTACACCTTC
CAISAIFGFGYTF
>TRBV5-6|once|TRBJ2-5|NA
TGTGCCAGCAAAGGGCCCACCCTAGAGACCCAGTACTTC
CASKGPTLETQYF
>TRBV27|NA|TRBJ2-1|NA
TGTGCCAGCAGTTCGCCCGGCGGGCGGGGATACAATGAGCAGTTCTTC
CASSSPGGRGYNEQFF
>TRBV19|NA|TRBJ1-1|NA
TGTGCCAGTAGTATACGAGGAGCGCAGGCAGGTAGGTCTGAAGCTTTCTTT
CASSIRGAQAGRSEAFF
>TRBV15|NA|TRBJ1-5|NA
TGTGCCACCAGCAGAGGGGAACAGGGATTCAGTCAGCCCCAGCATTTT
CATSRGEQGFSQPQHF
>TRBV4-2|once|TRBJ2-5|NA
TGTGCCAGCAGCCAAGAGACCCAGTACTTC
CASSQETQYF
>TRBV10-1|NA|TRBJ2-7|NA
TGCGCCAGCAGTGATAGCCAAACCTACGAGCAGTACTTC
CASSDSQTYEQYF
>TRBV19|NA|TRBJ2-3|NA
TGTGCCAGTAGTATTACTTTTAGCACAGATACGCAGTATTTT
CASSITFSTDTQYF
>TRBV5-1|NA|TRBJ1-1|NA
TGCGCCAGCAGTTCGGAGGGACCCGAAGCTTTCTTT
CASSSEGPEAFF
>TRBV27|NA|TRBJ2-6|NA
TGTGCCAGCAGTAGGGGTTCTGGGGCCAACGTCCTGACTTTC
CASSRGSGANVLTF
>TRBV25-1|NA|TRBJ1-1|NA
TGTGCCAGCCAGGGAAGCATGAACACTGAAGCTTTCTTT
CASQGSMNTEAFF
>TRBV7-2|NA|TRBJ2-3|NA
TGTGCCAGCAGCTTTATCTCGCCGGATACGCAGTATTTT
CASSFISPDTQYF
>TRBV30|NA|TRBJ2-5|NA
TGTGCCTGGCTGAGGGGAGCGGTCGCGATCCAAGAGACCCAGTACTTC
CAWLRGAVAIQETQYF
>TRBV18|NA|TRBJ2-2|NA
TGTGCCAGCTCCCTGCCGGACCCCAAGAACACCGGGGAGCTGTTTTTT
CASSLPDPKNTGELFF
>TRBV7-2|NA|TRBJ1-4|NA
TGTGCCAGCAGCCCCAGCGGGGCCAATGAAAAACTGTTTTTT
CASSPSGANEKLFF
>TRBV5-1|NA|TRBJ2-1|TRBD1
TGCGCCAGCAGCTTGGAAGGACAGGGTTACAATGAGCAGTTCTTC
CASSLEGQGYNEQFF